Sequencing of this TCR beta chain was carried out in a study of blood T cell repertoires in COVID-19. Across the whole study: PBMCs, B-cell-depleted T cells, or T cells were the source of the cDNA or gDNA that made up the material.

Under the authors' procedure: For nucleated cells, counts were estimated from reference gene primer amplification. Sequencing was performed with immunoSEQ multiplex PCR; in TCRdb, only in-frame clones are kept and a portion is missing. V and J calls and clone size come straight from that table; D and trimming were deduced from the DNA. The sample holds roughly 240,000 clones, roughly 83% seen once. Clinical history as reported by participants underpinned cohort assignment. The ends were cut back, 2 bases at V and 2 bases at J, with 10 bases in the middle. CDR3 length: 15 residues. CDR1 is SGHTA, CDR2 FQGTGA, per germline.

The chain uses TRBV7-3 and TRBJ1-5; D may be TRBD1 (6 bases). This sequence originates from a woman aged 50 to 60 who had recovered from COVID-19. The sample consisted of PBMCs or T cells enriched from blood (not recorded which). The CDR3 DNA reads as TGTGCCAGCAGCTTATGGGGGGGCGGCAATCAGCCCCAGCATTTT. It translates to CASSLWGGGNQPQHF. Full variable domain (outside the CDR3, taken from reference TRBV7-3 and TRBJ1-5): GAGVSQTPSNKVTEKGKYVELRCDPISGHTALYWYRQSLGQGPEFLIYFQGTGAADDSGLPNDRFFAVRPEGSVSTLKIQRTERGDSAVYLCASSLWGGGNQPQHFGDGTRLSIL.